Each of the 9 T cell receptor beta chains below was sequenced from the same sample in a study of molecular identifiers for immune sequencing clone quantification (dated by TCRdb to the late 2010s). The receptor library was made with PCR. The sequencer was an Illumina HiSeq 4000. Starting from the raw public reads, TCRdb applied fastp trimming at Q25, assembled clones with MiXCR and retained in-frame beta chains. Rows merge per CDR3 protein into single entries with the most common DNA and genes. For this sample the table gives some 320,000 distinct CDR3 sequences, of which 20% to 25% were detected only once. The ten top clones hold 0.7% to 0.9% of the sample. The sample comprised naive CD8+ T cells from blood, with Jurkat cell RNA spiked in. The sample's cell subset or site, from its label and the paper: FACS-sorted CD8+CD4-CCR7+CD45RA+ naive T cells. The source is a human donor in good health. Some libraries in this study had Jurkat cell RNA spiked in.

Points on this clonotype: This may stem from a read error, because a much larger clone lies one nucleotide away. The V and J genes are TRBV11-3 and TRBJ2-7, with D tentatively TRBD2 (5 bases). The length of the CDR3 is 15 residues. Trimming pared 5 bases from V and 6 bases from J, leaving 20 bases between. The germline V gene encodes CDR1 SGHNT and CDR2 YENEEA. CDR3 bases: TGTGCCAGCAGCCCGGGTACGGGAACGGGCTGCGAGCAGTACTTC. Its translation is CASSPGTGTGCEQYF. Supplemented by reference TRBV11-3 and TRBJ2-7, the full variable domain reads EAGVVQSPRYKIIEKKQPVAFWCNPISGHNTLYWYLQNLGQGPELLIRYENEEAVDDSQLPKDRFSAERLKGVDSTLKIQPAELGDSAVYLCASSPGTGTGCEQYFGPGTRLTVT.

This clonotype was found a few times. One end of the junction fails to match germline, which may point to a read error. This sequence joins TRBV28 and TRBJ1-1; TRBD1 matches at 8 bases. Per germline, CDR1 MDHEN and CDR2 SYDVKM. This CDR3 comprises 15 residues. The CDR3 nucleotides are TGTGCCAGCGGTTTATATTCAGGGGGCGTCGCTGAAGCTTTCTTT. This translates into CASGLYSGGVAEAFF.

This clonotype was counted at least ten times. The chain carries TRBV30 and TRBJ2-7; TRBD2 is a possible D gene (5 bases). The CDR3 runs 15 residues. V was shortened by 3 bases and J by 2 bases, with 17 bases between the two germline ends. Germline V gene lookup returns CDR1 GTSNPN and CDR2 SVGIG (reference sequence). CDR3 sequence (DNA): TGTGCCTGGAGCCAGCCTGGAGGCGTAGCCTACGAGCAGTACTTC. Amino acids: CAWSQPGGVAYEQYF. The variable domain in full, completed from reference TRBV30 and TRBJ2-7, reads SQTIHQWPATLVQPVGSPLSLECTVEGTSNPNLYWYRQAAGRGLQLLFYSVGIGQISSEVPQNLSASRPQDRQFILSSKKLLLSDSGFYLCAWSQPGGVAYEQYFGPGTRLTVT.

This clonotype was seen many times. The chain recombines TRBV6-6 with TRBJ1-2; 12 nucleotides match TRBD1. Germline CDR1 reads MNHNY; CDR2 reads SVGAGI (reference sequence). V lost 2 bases and J lost 3; bases outside the gene matches: 10. This CDR3 has 18 residues. The CDR3: CASSYVGTGGDGYYGYTF. The CDR3, as DNA: TGTGCCAGCAGTTACGTCGGGACAGGGGGCGATGGTTACTATGGCTACACCTTC.

In its sample, this clonotype was seen many times. This chain uses TRBV6-5 with TRBJ2-5; no clear D. Germline CDR1 reads MNHEY; CDR2 reads SVGAGI. With 7 bases removed from V and 0 bases from J, the gap between germline ends came to 15 bases. This CDR3 spans 15 amino acids. The CDR3, as DNA: TGTGCCAGCACCCCCCTAACAGCTCACCAAGAGACCCAGTACTTC. It is translated as CASTPLTAHQETQYF.

This clonotype appeared many times. This chain joins TRBV5-6 and TRBJ2-3; D call uncertain. With 1 base removed from V and 4 bases from J, the gap between germline ends came to 10 bases. This CDR3 spans 14 amino acids. Germline CDR1 is SGHDT and CDR2 is YYEEEE. DNA of the CDR3: TGTGCCAGCAGCTTGTTCGCCGATGCAGATACGCAGTATTTT. The encoded protein is CASSLFADADTQYF.

For this clonotype: A much larger clone differs by one base, so this may be a read error. The chain recombines TRBV4-2 with TRBJ2-3; D is possibly TRBD1 (6 bases). The CDR3 has 15 residues. V lost 4 bases, J lost 1 base, and 12 bases lay in between. CDR1 is LGHNA and CDR2 is YNFKEQ in the germline V gene. The DNA of the CDR3 is TGTGCCAGCAGCCGACTTCACAGGGGCACAGATACGCAGTATTTT. Encoded protein: CASSRLHRGTDTQYF.

This clonotype was found a few times. At one end, the junction sequence differs from germline, possibly due to a read error. The chain carries TRBV27 and TRBJ2-7, with D possibly TRBD2 on 6 matching bases. The CDR3 has 13 residues. The germline CDR1 and CDR2 sequences are MNHEY and SMNVEV (reference sequence). The CDR3 DNA sequence: TGTGCCAGCAGCCCGGGGGTATACTACGAGCAGCACTTC. Translated, it gives CASSPGVYYEQHF.

This clonotype was counted at least ten times. The rearrangement joins TRBV29-1 to TRBJ2-2, with 9 bases identical to TRBD2. CDR3 length: 15 amino acids. V lost 4 bases, J lost 1 base, and 4 bases stayed unmatched. Germline V lookup: CDR1 SQVTM, CDR2 ANQGSEA. CDR3 coding DNA: TGCAGCGTTGTTTCAGCGGGAGGGAACACCGGGGAGCTGTTTTTT. Its protein product is CSVVSAGGNTGELFF.